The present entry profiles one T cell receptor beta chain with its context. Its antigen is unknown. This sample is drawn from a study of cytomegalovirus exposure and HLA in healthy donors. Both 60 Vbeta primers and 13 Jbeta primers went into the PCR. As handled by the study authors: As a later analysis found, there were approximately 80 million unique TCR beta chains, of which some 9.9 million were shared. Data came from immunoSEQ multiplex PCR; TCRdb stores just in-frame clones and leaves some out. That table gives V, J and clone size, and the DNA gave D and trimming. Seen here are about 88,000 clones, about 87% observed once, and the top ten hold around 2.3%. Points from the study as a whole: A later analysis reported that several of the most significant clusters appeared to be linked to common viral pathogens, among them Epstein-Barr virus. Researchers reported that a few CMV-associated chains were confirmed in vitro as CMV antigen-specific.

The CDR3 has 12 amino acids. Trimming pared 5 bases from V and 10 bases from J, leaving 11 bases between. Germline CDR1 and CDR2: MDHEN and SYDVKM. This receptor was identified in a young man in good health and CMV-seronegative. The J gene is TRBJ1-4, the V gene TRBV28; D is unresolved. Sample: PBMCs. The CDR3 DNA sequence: TGTGCCAGCAGTCCACTCGTCGGAAAACTGTTTTTT. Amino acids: CASSPLVGKLFF. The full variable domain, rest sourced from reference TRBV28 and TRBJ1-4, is DVKVTQSSRYLVKRTGEKVFLECVQDMDHENMFWYRQDPGLGLRLIYFSYDVKMKEKGDIPEGYSVSREKKERFSLILESASTNQTSMYLCASSPLVGKLFFGSGTQLSVL.